This entry lists 29 T cell receptor beta chains sequenced from one sample in a study of blood T cell repertoires in COVID-19 (dated by TCRdb to between 2020 and 2021). The method behind the library was the immunoSEQ multiplex PCR assay. Drawn from immuneACCESS, this table holds only the in-frame rearrangements with V and J called that TCRdb kept. Clones are partly lost; checked studies trace under half to an unresolved V gene and leave the rest unexplained. Present in this sample are approximately 210,000 clones, less than 90% of which were seen just once. The ten top clones hold approximately 2.6% of the sample. Sequencing was performed on peripheral blood. The receptors here all came from a woman between 65 and 79 years old with active or convalescent COVID-19.

The rearrangement joins TRBV5-1 to TRBJ2-7, with 8 positions matching TRBD2. There are 17 residues in the CDR3. Germline V lookup: CDR1 SGHRS, CDR2 YFSETQ. V lost 0 bases and J lost 4; bases outside the gene matches: 12. The CDR3 DNA sequence: TGCGCCAGCAGCTTGGCTGAGGTAGCGGGGCTTCAATACGAGCAGTACTTC. Amino acid sequence: CASSLAEVAGLQYEQYF.

CDR3 residues: CASRRTGGSDTQYF. DNA of the CDR3: TGCGCCAGCAGACGGACAGGGGGCTCAGATACGCAGTATTTT. V usage is TRBV5-1 and J usage is TRBJ2-3, with 11 nucleotides matching TRBD1. This CDR3 is built from 14 residues. V dropped 5 bases and J dropped 4; count of bases not matched to a gene: 3. Germline V gene data show CDR1 as SGHRS and CDR2 as YFSETQ.

The chain couples TRBV6-6 to TRBJ2-1; 8 bases match TRBD2. The CDR3 has 18 residues. Germline CDR1 MNHNY, CDR2 SVGAGI (reference sequence). V trimming: 5 bases; J trimming: 3 bases; junction bases outside the gene matches: 15. CDR3 sequence reads: CASSLPAGGSSFYNEQFF. CDR3 in DNA: TGTGCCAGCAGTCTCCCCGCGGGAGGTAGTTCCTTCTACAATGAGCAGTTCTTC.

The V gene is TRBV30, the J gene TRBJ2-1; 10 nucleotides align to TRBD1. Trimming at V came to 1 base and at J to 6 bases, leaving 0 bases not matched to a gene. From germline, CDR1 is GTSNPN and CDR2 SVGIG (reference sequence). The CDR3 is 13 amino acids. This CDR3 reads CAWSGDRGNEQFF. The CDR3 DNA reads as TGTGCCTGGAGTGGGGACAGGGGCAATGAGCAGTTCTTC.

The chain joins TRBV9 to TRBJ1-5; TRBD1 matches at 7 bases. J gave up 2 bases and V 0 bases, and 8 bases lay outside the gene matches. In germline, CDR1 is SGDLS, CDR2 YYNGEE. The CDR3 is made up of 17 amino acids. The CDR3 DNA reads TGTGCCAGCAGCGTAGGTGAGGGGGCAGGGGGCAATCAGCCCCAGCATTTT. The encoded protein is CASSVGEGAGGNQPQHF.

The chain joins TRBV2 to TRBJ2-7, with a weak D call TRBD2 (5 bases). Trimming left V 7 bases short and J 2 bases short, with 12 bases between. This CDR3 comprises 13 residues. Per the germline V gene, CDR1 is SNHLY and CDR2 is FYNNEI. The CDR3 nucleotides are TGTGCCAGCACCTCCGGGATTACCTACGAGCAGTACTTC. This encodes CASTSGITYEQYF.

The chain combines TRBV12-3 or TRBV12-4 with TRBJ2-7; 10 bases fit TRBD1. This CDR3 spans 13 amino acids. V gave up 7 bases and J gave up 4 bases; unmatched junction bases: 4. CDR3 amino acids: CASTPGQGYEQYF. The CDR3, as DNA: TGTGCCAGCACACCGGGACAGGGGTACGAGCAGTACTTC.

This chain links TRBV4-3 with TRBJ1-1; D is perhaps TRBD1 (5 bases). CDR1 and CDR2 from the germline V gene are LGHNA and YSLEER. The CDR3 totals 15 residues. The V end lost 4 bases, the J end lost 3 bases, and 15 bases lay between the germline ends. The CDR3 sequence: CASSPGLNQHTEAFF. CDR3 DNA: TGCGCCAGCAGCCCAGGGCTGAATCAGCACACTGAAGCTTTCTTT.

The V gene is TRBV19, the J gene TRBJ1-2, with 9 bases aligning to TRBD1. This CDR3 spans 13 amino acids. Unmatched junction bases numbered 4, after V lost 3 bases and J lost 8 bases. CDR1 is LNHDA and CDR2 is SQIVND in the germline V gene (reference sequence). DNA for the CDR3: TGTGCCAGTAGTATTTGGACAGGGGAAGGCTACACCTTC. It yields the protein CASSIWTGEGYTF. The variable domain in full, completed from reference TRBV19 and TRBJ1-2, reads DGGITQSPKYLFRKEGQNVTLSCEQNLNHDAMYWYRQDPGQGLRLIYYSQIVNDFQKGDIAEGYSVSREKKESFPLTVTSAQKNPTAFYLCASSIWTGEGYTFGSGTRLTVV.

This chain joins TRBV5-1 and TRBJ1-2, with D possibly matching TRBD1 (5 bases). V lost 3 bases and J lost 6, with 12 bases in between. CDR1 is SGHRS and CDR2 is YFSETQ in the germline V gene. The CDR3 totals 13 residues. CDR3 region: CASSSRPGDGYTF. CDR3 coding DNA: TGCGCCAGCAGCTCCCGGCCGGGGGATGGCTACACCTTC.

The chain couples TRBV7-9 to TRBJ2-6, with a tentative D call TRBD2 (5 bases). Trimming took 5 bases from V and 5 from J, leaving 13 bases between them. This CDR3 contains 15 residues. Germline V gene sequence: CDR1 SEHNR, CDR2 FQNEAQ (reference sequence). Written as DNA, the CDR3 is TGTGCCAGCAGCCCCCCCCGGGGTCGGGCCAACGTCCTGACTTTC. Protein: CASSPPRGRANVLTF.

The chain has TRBV27 and TRBJ2-6; D gene unclear. In germline, CDR1 is MNHEY, CDR2 SMNVEV (reference sequence). The CDR3 is 15 residues long. Trimming removed 2 bases from V and 0 bases from J, with 5 bases in between. CDR3 in DNA: TGTGCCAGCAGTTTAGTTTACTCTGGGGCCAACGTCCTGACTTTC. Protein sequence: CASSLVYSGANVLTF.

The chain joins TRBV5-4 to TRBJ2-2, with 10 bases matching TRBD2. The CDR3 extends over 16 amino acids. V shed 3 bases, J shed 2 bases, and the junction held 4 bases outside the gene matches. Germline assignment: CDR1 SGHNT and CDR2 YYREEE (reference sequence). The CDR3: CASSSRLAGNTGELFF. The CDR3 region has the DNA TGTGCCAGCAGCTCTAGACTAGCGGGTAACACCGGGGAGCTGTTTTTT. The whole variable domain, remainder taken from reference TRBV5-4 and TRBJ2-2, is ETGVTQSPTHLIKTRGQQVTLRCSSQSGHNTVSWYQQALGQGPQFIFQYYREEENGRGNFPPRFSGLQFPNYSSELNVNALELDDSALYLCASSSRLAGNTGELFFGEGSRLTVL.

The V gene is TRBV5-4, the J gene TRBJ1-6, with 8 bases fitting TRBD1. Germline values: CDR1 SGHNT, CDR2 YYREEE (reference sequence). V lost 3 bases to trimming and J lost 6 bases; unmatched junction nucleotides: 2. The CDR3 is made up of 14 amino acids. The DNA for the CDR3 is TGTGCCAGCAGCTCACAGGGGGTTAATTCACCCCTCCACTTT. Residues: CASSSQGVNSPLHF.

The CDR3 reads CASSQGATTYNEQFF. The CDR3 nucleotides read TGTGCCAGCAGCCAAGGGGCCACAACCTACAATGAGCAGTTCTTC. The V and J genes are TRBV3-1 (or the pseudogene TRBV3-2) and TRBJ2-1; no firm D call. The CDR3 consists of 15 residues. V gave up 1 base and J gave up 2 bases, with 9 bases separating them. Looked up from germline, CDR1 is LGHDT and CDR2 is YNNKEL (reference sequence).

The V and J genes are TRBV12-3 or TRBV12-4 and TRBJ1-6, with no clear D. CDR3 length: 13 amino acids. The ends were cut back, 4 bases at V and 7 bases at J, with 8 bases in the middle. CDR3 sequence (DNA): TGTGCCAGCAGTTCTACGGTAAATTCACCCCTCCACTTT. Protein sequence: CASSSTVNSPLHF.

V gene TRBV5-1 combines with J gene TRBJ2-2; D is perhaps TRBD1 (6 bases). Germline CDR1 SGHRS, CDR2 YFSETQ. V dropped 1 base and J dropped 0 bases, with 7 bases sitting between them. The CDR3 extends over 15 amino acids. CDR3 nucleotide sequence: TGCGCCAGCAGCTTGTACAGGGCGAACACCGGGGAGCTGTTTTTT. Translation: CASSLYRANTGELFF.

This clone occurred once. The DNA of the CDR3 is TGTGCCAGCATTAACTTCTCCTACAATGAGCAGTTCTTC. It encodes CASINFSYNEQFF. The chain recombines TRBV2 with TRBJ2-1; D is unclear. The germline V gene has CDR1 SNHLY and CDR2 FYNNEI. V was cut by 7 bases and J by 0 bases, with 7 bases left in between. The CDR3 spans 13 residues.

V usage is TRBV5-4 and J usage is TRBJ2-1, with 7 nucleotides matching TRBD2. The trim removed 0 bases at V and 4 bases at J, leaving 4 bases unmatched. The CDR3 contains 15 residues. The germline V gene encodes CDR1 SGHNT and CDR2 YYREEE (reference sequence). As DNA, the CDR3 is TGTGCCAGCAGCTTGGCCCCTAGCGGTTACAATGAGCAGTTCTTC. Its translation is CASSLAPSGYNEQFF.

The chain combines TRBV5-1 with TRBJ2-3; TRBD2 agrees at 8 bases. This CDR3 has 17 residues. Germline V gives CDR1 SGHRS, CDR2 YFSETQ. V shed 4 bases and J 1 base; nucleotides not matched to a gene: 11. The CDR3 spells CASSPMVSGSGTDTQYF. DNA of the CDR3: TGCGCCAGCAGCCCGATGGTCAGCGGGAGCGGCACAGATACGCAGTATTTT.

The gene calls are TRBV5-1 and TRBJ1-2, with 7 bases matching TRBD1. The V gene end was trimmed by 4 bases and the J gene end by 4 bases; junction bases not matched to a gene: 10. Germline CDR1 reads SGHRS; CDR2 reads YFSETQ. This CDR3 spans 15 amino acids. The chain's CDR3 is CASSGGQTSVYGYTF. The CDR3 DNA reads TGCGCCAGCAGCGGGGGACAGACGAGCGTCTATGGCTACACCTTC.

V gene TRBV4-3 combines with J gene TRBJ1-2; weak D call: TRBD1 (6 bases). The CDR3 has 14 amino acids. Germline V gene sequence: CDR1 LGHNA, CDR2 YSLEER. The V gene lost 0 bases and the J gene lost 10 bases, with 15 bases spanning the gap. The CDR3 loop is CASSQDLGGYLYTF. CDR3 DNA sequence: TGCGCCAGCAGCCAAGATCTAGGGGGTTACCTCTACACCTTC.

The chain employs TRBV5-4 and TRBJ1-3, with D maybe TRBD1 (5 bases). With 0 bases removed from V and 4 bases from J, the gap between germline ends came to 11 bases. CDR1 is SGHNT and CDR2 is YYREEE in the germline V gene (reference sequence). There are 15 residues in the CDR3. This chain's CDR3 is CASSLGQGLGNTIYF. The CDR3 nucleotides are TGTGCCAGCAGCTTGGGGCAGGGCCTGGGAAACACCATATATTTT.

The chain has TRBV7-2 and TRBJ2-7, with D perhaps matching TRBD1 (6 bases). Trimming stripped 8 bases from V and 7 bases from J, with 21 bases between. Looked up from germline, CDR1 is SGHTA and CDR2 is FQGNSA. CDR3 length equals 14 residues. Here the CDR3 reads CASVAQVGAGEQYF. CDR3 DNA: TGTGCCAGCGTCGCCCAGGTGGGGGCCGGGGAGCAGTACTTC.

The chain combines TRBV19 with TRBJ2-1; tentative D call: TRBD1 (6 bases). The CDR3 length is 12 residues. The V end lost 4 bases, the J end lost 12 bases, and 13 bases lay between the germline ends. Per the germline V gene, CDR1 is LNHDA and CDR2 is SQIVND (reference sequence). The CDR3, as DNA: TGTGCCAGTAGTACTACAGGGTTGGTGCAGTTCTTC. Protein sequence: CASSTTGLVQFF.

The rearrangement links TRBV28 to TRBJ2-7, with D uncertain. This CDR3 spans 13 amino acids. Germline V gene lookup returns CDR1 MDHEN and CDR2 SYDVKM. Deletions cut 3 bases from V and 7 bases from J, with 13 bases between. CDR3 DNA sequence: TGTGCCAGCAGTTTCGTCGCTTCTAGAGAGCAGTACTTC. Its translation is CASSFVASREQYF.

The gene calls are TRBV5-1 and TRBJ2-5; 11 positions agree with TRBD2. The V and J ends lost 3 bases and 5 bases, in that order; junction bases with no gene match: 6. CDR1 SGHRS and CDR2 YFSETQ come from the germline V gene. The CDR3 covers 15 residues. The CDR3 sequence: CASSSLAGGGETQYF. The CDR3 coding sequence is TGCGCCAGCAGCTCCCTAGCGGGGGGAGGGGAGACCCAGTACTTC.

The V gene is TRBV28, the J gene TRBJ2-7, with a tentative D call TRBD1 (6 bases). Trimming pared 5 bases from V and 7 bases from J, leaving 21 bases between. In germline, CDR1 is MDHEN, CDR2 SYDVKM. The CDR3 is 15 residues long. CDR3 nucleotides: TGTGCCAGCAGTCCCCCCGAGGGGGTGCTAAGGGAGCAGTACTTC. It codes for CASSPPEGVLREQYF.

The CDR3 DNA sequence: TGTGCCAGCAGTGAAACCGGGAAGCAGCCCCAGCATTTT. Protein: CASSETGKQPQHF. The gene calls are TRBV6-1 and TRBJ1-5; D ambiguous. Germline V CDR1 and CDR2: MNHNS, SASEGT. V lost 2 bases and J lost 7, with 9 bases in between. The CDR3 runs to 13 residues.